These 8 T cell receptor beta chains were all obtained from the same sample, sequenced in a study of human T cells and chemical hapten exposure. The time point is: patch test 3, about 24 weeks after DPC sensitization. Treatment of the sample: therapeutic diphenylcyclopropenone sensitization with weekly scalp DPC. Each CDR3 protein is one row after TCRdb ran MiXCR on the RACE reads. The data show under 200,000 distinct CDR3 sequences, 28% seen once. The specimen comprised whole blood, sampled in connection with sensitization to the hapten diphenylcyclopropenone (DPC). Source of these receptors: a woman aged 18-30 years with alopecia areata. Some clones in this sample may be carry-over from other donors' samples.

The chain employs TRBV29-1 and TRBJ2-5; D perhaps matches TRBD1 (8 bases). This CDR3 has 12 amino acids. Germline V CDR1 and CDR2: SQVTM, ANQGSEA. The V gene lost 6 bases and the J gene lost 4 bases, with 12 bases spanning the gap. The CDR3 region is CSVYRGGETQYF. The DNA for the CDR3 is TGCAGCGTATACAGGGGGGGAGAGACCCAGTACTTC.

V usage is TRBV5-6 and J usage is TRBJ1-1, with D perhaps matching TRBD1 (5 bases). This CDR3 is 13 amino acids long. Germline values: CDR1 SGHDT, CDR2 YYEEEE. Trimming took 6 bases from V and 11 from J, leaving 20 bases between them. The DNA for the CDR3 is TGTGCCAGCACCGAGTCCCGGGACTTGGGTGCTTTCTTT. This translates into CASTESRDLGAFF.

This clonotype has only a few counts. The CDR3 reads CASSQSPTTGGLYF. CDR3 nucleotide sequence: TGTGCCAGCAGCCAATCCCCCACGACAGGAGGTTTATATTTT. The gene calls are TRBV16 and TRBJ1-3, with D possibly matching TRBD1 (6 bases). V was cut by 0 bases and J by 14 bases, with 17 bases left in between. Germline CDR1 is KGHSY and CDR2 is FQNENV. The CDR3 is made up of 14 amino acids.

This chain connects TRBV29-1 to TRBJ1-1; tentatively, D is TRBD1 (5 bases). With 4 bases removed from V and 4 bases from J, the gap between germline ends came to 7 bases. The CDR3 is made up of 11 amino acids. The germline CDR1 and CDR2 sequences are SQVTM and ANQGSEA. CDR3 sequence reads: CSVVGTTEAFF. The DNA for the CDR3 is TGCAGCGTTGTCGGGACCACTGAAGCTTTCTTT.

The V call is TRBV29-1, the J call TRBJ1-1; possibly TRBD1 for D (5 bases). This CDR3 has 12 residues. CDR1 and CDR2 from the germline V gene are SQVTM and ANQGSEA. V dropped 7 bases and J dropped 0 bases, with 9 bases sitting between them. CDR3 amino acids: CSADIMNTEAFF. In DNA form, the CDR3 reads TGCAGCGCGGACATCATGAACACTGAAGCTTTCTTT.

This chain uses TRBV9 with TRBJ1-2; TRBD1 matches at 10 bases. Unmatched junction bases numbered 10, after V lost 4 bases and J lost 7 bases. The CDR3 totals 15 residues. Germline CDR1 SGDLS, CDR2 YYNGEE. CDR3 region: CASSSRDRGEGGYTF. CDR3 sequence (DNA): TGTGCCAGCAGCTCGCGGGACAGGGGAGAAGGTGGCTACACCTTC. Full variable domain (remainder filled in from reference TRBV9 and TRBJ1-2): DSGVTQTPKHLITATGQRVTLRCSPRSGDLSVYWYQQSLDQGLQFLIQYYNGEERAKGNILERFSAQQFPDLHSELNLSSLELGDSALYFCASSSRDRGEGGYTFGSGTRLTVV.

There are many counts of this clonotype. J is TRBJ2-3 and V is TRBV11-2; D unresolved. The V gene's germline CDR1 is SGHAT and CDR2 FQNNGV. Trimming removed 2 bases at V and 1 base at J, with 10 bases between. CDR3 length equals 15 residues. The CDR3 loop reads CASSLRYSRTDTQYF. In DNA form, the CDR3 reads TGTGCCAGCAGCTTACGCTACTCTCGCACAGATACGCAGTATTTT.

V and J are TRBV7-9 and TRBJ1-1; D unclear. The CDR3 is 12 amino acids. Germline V gene data show CDR1 as SEHNR and CDR2 as FQNEAQ (reference sequence). V was cut by 5 bases and J by 3 bases, with 7 bases left in between. In DNA form, the CDR3 reads TGTGCCAGCAGCCTATTCGACACTGAAGCTTTCTTT. Its protein is CASSLFDTEAFF. The whole variable domain, filled in from reference TRBV7-9 and TRBJ1-1, reads DTGVSQNPRHKITKRGQNVTFRCDPISEHNRLYWYRQTLGQGPEFLTYFQNEAQLEKSRLLSDRFSAERPKGSFSTLEIQRTEQGDSAMYLCASSLFDTEAFFGQGTRLTVV.